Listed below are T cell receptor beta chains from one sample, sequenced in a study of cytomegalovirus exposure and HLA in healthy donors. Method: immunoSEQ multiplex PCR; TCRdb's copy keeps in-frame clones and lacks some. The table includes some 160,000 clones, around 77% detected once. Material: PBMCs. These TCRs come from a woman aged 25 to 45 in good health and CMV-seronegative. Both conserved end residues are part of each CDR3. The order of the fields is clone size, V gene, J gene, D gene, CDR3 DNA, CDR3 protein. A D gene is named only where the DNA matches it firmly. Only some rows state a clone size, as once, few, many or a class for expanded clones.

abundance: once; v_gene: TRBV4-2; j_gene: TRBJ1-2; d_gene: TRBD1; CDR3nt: TGTGCCAGCAGCCAAGGCCCTGACAGGGGGCATGGCTACACCTTC; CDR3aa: CASSQGPDRGHGYTF
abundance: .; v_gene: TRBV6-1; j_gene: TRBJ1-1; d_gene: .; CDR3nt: TGTGCCAGCGGTGAAGGGAGCCTTGAAGCTTTCTTT; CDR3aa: CASGEGSLEAFF
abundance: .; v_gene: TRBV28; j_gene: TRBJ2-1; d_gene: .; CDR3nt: TGTGCGACCGGAGGGCCGGTAAATGAGCAGTTCTTC; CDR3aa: CATGGPVNEQFF
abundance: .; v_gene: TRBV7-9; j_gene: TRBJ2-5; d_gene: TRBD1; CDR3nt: TGTTCCAGCAGCTTATCGGCAGGGGGTAGGGAGACCCAGTACTTC; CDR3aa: CSSSLSAGGRETQYF
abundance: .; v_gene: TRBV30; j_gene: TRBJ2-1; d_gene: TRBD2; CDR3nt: TGTGCCTGCCTGGGACTAGCGGGGATCAATGAGCAGTTCTTC; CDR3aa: CACLGLAGINEQFF
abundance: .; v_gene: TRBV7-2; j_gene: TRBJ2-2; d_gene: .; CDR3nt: TGTGCCAGCAGCCGACTGTATACGAACACCGGGGAGCTGTTTTTT; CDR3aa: CASSRLYTNTGELFF
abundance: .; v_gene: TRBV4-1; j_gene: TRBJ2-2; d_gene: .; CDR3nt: TGCGCCAGCAGCCAACCCCTCACCGGGGAGCTGTTTTTT; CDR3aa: CASSQPLTGELFF
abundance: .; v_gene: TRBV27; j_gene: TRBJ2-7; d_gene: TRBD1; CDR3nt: TGTGCCAGCAGATTTTACCCGGGACAGGGGGCGAACGAGCAGTACTTC; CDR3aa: CASRFYPGQGANEQYF
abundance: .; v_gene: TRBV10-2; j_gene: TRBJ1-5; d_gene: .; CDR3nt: TGCGCCAGCAGTGAGTCGACAACAGACCATCCTTATGGCAATCAGCCCCAGCATTTT; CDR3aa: CASSESTTDHPYGNQPQHF
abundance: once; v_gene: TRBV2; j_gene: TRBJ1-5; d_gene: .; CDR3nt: TGTGCCAGCAGGAGACAGGCTATCAATCAGCCCCAGCATTTT; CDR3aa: CASRRQAINQPQHF
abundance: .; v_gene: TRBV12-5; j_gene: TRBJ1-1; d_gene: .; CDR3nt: TGTGCTAGTGGCGAAACCAGATACACTGAAGCTTTCTTT; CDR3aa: CASGETRYTEAFF
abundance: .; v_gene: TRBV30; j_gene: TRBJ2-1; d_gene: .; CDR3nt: TGTGCCTGGAGCGTCTCCGGCGGGGGCCACAATGAGCAGTTCTTC; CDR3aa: CAWSVSGGGHNEQFF
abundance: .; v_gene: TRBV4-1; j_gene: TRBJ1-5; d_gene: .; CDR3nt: TGCGCCAGCAGCCAAGCCCCAGGGGATCAGCCCCAGCATTTT; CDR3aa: CASSQAPGDQPQHF
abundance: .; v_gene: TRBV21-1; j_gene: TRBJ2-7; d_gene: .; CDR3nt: TGTGCCAGCAGCAAAGCGTTAAAGACAGGGGAAGGATACGAGCAGTACTTC; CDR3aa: CASSKALKTGEGYEQYF
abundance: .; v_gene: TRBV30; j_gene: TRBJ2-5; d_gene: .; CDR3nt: TGTGCCTGGAGTGGACTAGGCAAAGAGACCCAGTACTTC; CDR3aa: CAWSGLGKETQYF
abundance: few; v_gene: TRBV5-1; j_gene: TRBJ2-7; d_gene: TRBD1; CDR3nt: TGCGCCAGCAGCTTGGGGTCCGGGACAGAAACGTACGAGCAGTACTTC; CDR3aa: CASSLGSGTETYEQYF
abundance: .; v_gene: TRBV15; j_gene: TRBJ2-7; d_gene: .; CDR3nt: TGTGCCACCAGCAGAGACCGACAGACCGCCTCCTACGAGCAGTACTTC; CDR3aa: CATSRDRQTASYEQYF
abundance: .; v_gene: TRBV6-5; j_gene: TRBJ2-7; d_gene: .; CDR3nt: TGTGCCAGCAGTGAGGGCTACGAGCAGTACTTC; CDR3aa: CASSEGYEQYF
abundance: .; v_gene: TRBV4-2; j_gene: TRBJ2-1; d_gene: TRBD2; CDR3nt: TGTGCCAGCAGCCACCAACCGGGACTAGCGGGGGGGCCGGGGGACAATGAGCAGTTCTTC; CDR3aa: CASSHQPGLAGGPGDNEQFF
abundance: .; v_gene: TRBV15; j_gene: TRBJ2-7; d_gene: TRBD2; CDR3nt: TGTGCCACCAGCACAGCTGGGCTAGCGGGATCCTACGAGCAGTACTTC; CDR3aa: CATSTAGLAGSYEQYF
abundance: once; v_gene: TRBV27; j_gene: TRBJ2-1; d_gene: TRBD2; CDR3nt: TGTGCCAGCAGTTTAACCAGCGGGAGTAGAGTTGAGCAGTTCTTC; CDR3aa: CASSLTSGSRVEQFF
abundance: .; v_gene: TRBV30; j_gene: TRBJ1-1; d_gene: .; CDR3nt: TGTGCCTGGAGTGTCTTACTCTTGGAGAATGAAGCTTTCTTT; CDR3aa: CAWSVLLLENEAFF
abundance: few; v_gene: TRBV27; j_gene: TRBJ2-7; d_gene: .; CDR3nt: TGTGCCAGCAGTTCCACGGGAACGATAGCCTACGAGCAGTACTTC; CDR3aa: CASSSTGTIAYEQYF
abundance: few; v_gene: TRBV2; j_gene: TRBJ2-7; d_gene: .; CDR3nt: TGTGCCAGCAGGTGGGGGGTCTCCGCGGGCGAGCAGTACTTC; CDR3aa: CASRWGVSAGEQYF
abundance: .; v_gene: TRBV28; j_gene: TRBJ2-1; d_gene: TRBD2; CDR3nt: TGTGCCAGCAGTTTAAGGTGGCTAGCGGGAGCCAATGAGCAGTTCTTC; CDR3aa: CASSLRWLAGANEQFF
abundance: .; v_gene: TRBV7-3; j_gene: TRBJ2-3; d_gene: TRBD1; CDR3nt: TGTGCCAGCAGCCTTGGGACAGGGGACAGAATAACGCAGTATTTT; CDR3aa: CASSLGTGDRITQYF
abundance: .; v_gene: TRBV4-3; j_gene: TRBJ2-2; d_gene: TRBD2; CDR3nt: TGCGCCAGCAGCCAAGACTCGGGACTAGCGGGAGAAACCGGGGAGCTGTTTTTT; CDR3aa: CASSQDSGLAGETGELFF
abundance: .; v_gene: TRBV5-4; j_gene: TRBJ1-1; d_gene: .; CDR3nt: TGTGCCAGCAAGGCAGGAACCGTCAACACTGAAGCTTTCTTT; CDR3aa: CASKAGTVNTEAFF
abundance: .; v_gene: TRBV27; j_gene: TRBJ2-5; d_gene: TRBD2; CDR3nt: TGTGCCAGCAGTTCCACTAGCGGGGGGGCCCAGTACTTC; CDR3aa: CASSSTSGGAQYF
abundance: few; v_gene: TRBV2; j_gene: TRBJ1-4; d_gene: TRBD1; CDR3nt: TGTGCCAGCACCGGACAGGGGAATGAAAAACTGTTTTTT; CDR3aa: CASTGQGNEKLFF
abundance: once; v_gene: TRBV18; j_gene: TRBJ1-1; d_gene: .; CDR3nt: TGTGCCAGCTCACCAGGGGGGACGGGCACTGAAGCTTTCTTT; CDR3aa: CASSPGGTGTEAFF
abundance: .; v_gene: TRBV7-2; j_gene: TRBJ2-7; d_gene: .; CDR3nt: TGTGCCAGCAGCTTAGTCGGAGGGAGCTCCTACGAGCAGTACTTC; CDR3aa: CASSLVGGSSYEQYF
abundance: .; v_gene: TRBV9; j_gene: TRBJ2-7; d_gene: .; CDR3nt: TGTGCCAGCAGCGTAGGGACTAAGGCCATCGAGCAGTACTTC; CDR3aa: CASSVGTKAIEQYF
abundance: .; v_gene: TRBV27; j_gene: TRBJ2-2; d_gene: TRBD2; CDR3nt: TGTGCCAGCAGCATTCCCCGCGGGGGAGTTAACACCGGGGAGCTGTTTTTT; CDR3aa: CASSIPRGGVNTGELFF
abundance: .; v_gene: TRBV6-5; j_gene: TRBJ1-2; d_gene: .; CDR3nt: TGTGCCAGCAGCCCGTGGGGCGCCTCCAGAGATGGCTACACCTTC; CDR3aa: CASSPWGASRDGYTF
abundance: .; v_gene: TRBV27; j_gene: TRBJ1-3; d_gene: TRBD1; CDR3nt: TGTGCCAGCAGTCCAAGGACAGGCCTCTCTGGAAACACCATATATTTT; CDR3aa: CASSPRTGLSGNTIYF
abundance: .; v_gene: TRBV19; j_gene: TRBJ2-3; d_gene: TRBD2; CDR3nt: TGTGCCAGTAGTACAAGCGGGAGATCTTCGCAGTATTTT; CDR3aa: CASSTSGRSSQYF
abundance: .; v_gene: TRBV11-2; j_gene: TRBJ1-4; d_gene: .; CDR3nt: TGTGCCAGCAGCTTGGAGTTGGGAGGAAAACTGTTTTTT; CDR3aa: CASSLELGGKLFF
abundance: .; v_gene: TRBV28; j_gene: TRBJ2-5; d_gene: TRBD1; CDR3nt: TGTGCCAGCAGACAACCTCGCAGGGGGAATCAGGAGACCCAGTACTTC; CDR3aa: CASRQPRRGNQETQYF
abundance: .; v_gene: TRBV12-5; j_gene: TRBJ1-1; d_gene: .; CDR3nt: TGTGCTAGTGGTTTGGTACTCGGGGAAGGGAACACTGAAGCTTTCTTT; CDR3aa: CASGLVLGEGNTEAFF
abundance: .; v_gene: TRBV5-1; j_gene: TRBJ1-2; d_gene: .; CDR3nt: TGCGCCAGCAGCTTGGCCAGGGGCGATTCTGGCTACACCTTC; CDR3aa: CASSLARGDSGYTF
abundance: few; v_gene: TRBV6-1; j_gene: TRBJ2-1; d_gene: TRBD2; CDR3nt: TGTGCCACAGCACTTTTGACTAGCGGGACCAATGAGCAGTTCTTC; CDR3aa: CATALLTSGTNEQFF
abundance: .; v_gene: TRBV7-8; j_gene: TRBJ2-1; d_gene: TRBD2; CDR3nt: TGTGCCAGCATCAACCCAGCGGGACGGTACAATGAGCAGTTCTTC; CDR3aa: CASINPAGRYNEQFF
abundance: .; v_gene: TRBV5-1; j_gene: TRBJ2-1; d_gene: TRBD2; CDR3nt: TGCGCCAGCAGCTTGGGTAGCGGGGGGGCCGAAAGGAATGAGCAGTTCTTC; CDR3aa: CASSLGSGGAERNEQFF
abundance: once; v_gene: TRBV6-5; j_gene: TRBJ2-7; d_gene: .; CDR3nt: TGTGCCAGCAGTTCTCCAGGTTTGTACGAGCAGTACTTC; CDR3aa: CASSSPGLYEQYF
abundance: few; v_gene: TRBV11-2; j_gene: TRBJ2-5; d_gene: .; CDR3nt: TGTGCCAGCAGCTTCGTGCCGGGGGAACGGGAGTATATGGAGACCCAGTACTTC; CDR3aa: CASSFVPGEREYMETQYF
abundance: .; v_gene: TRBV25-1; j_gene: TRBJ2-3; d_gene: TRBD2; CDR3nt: TGTGCCAGCAGTGAGGGAGGGATTTTAGGCACAGATACGCAGTATTTT; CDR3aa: CASSEGGILGTDTQYF
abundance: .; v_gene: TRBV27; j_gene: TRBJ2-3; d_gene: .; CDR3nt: TGTGCCAGCAGCAAAACAGAGGGTCCGCAGTATTTT; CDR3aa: CASSKTEGPQYF
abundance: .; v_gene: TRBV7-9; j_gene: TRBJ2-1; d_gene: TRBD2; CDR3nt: TGTGCCAGCCCAGACGGGGAGGGCCTTTACAATGAGCAGTTCTTC; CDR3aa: CASPDGEGLYNEQFF
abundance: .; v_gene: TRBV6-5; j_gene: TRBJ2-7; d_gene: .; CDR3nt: TGTGCCAGCAGTCAATACGGGAACACCTACGAGCAGTACTTC; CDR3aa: CASSQYGNTYEQYF
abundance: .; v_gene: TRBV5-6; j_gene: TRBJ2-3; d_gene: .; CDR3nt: TGTGCCAGCAGCCTGGGACTCCGTAGCACAGATACGCAGTATTTT; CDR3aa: CASSLGLRSTDTQYF
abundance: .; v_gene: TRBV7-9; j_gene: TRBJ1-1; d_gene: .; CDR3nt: TGTGCCAGCAGCTTAGCGCGGGGGGGGACTGAAGCTTTCTTT; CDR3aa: CASSLARGGTEAFF
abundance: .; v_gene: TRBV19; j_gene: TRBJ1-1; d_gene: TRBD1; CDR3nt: TGTGCCAGTTCGACAGGGGTTGTAGAAGCTTTCTTT; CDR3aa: CASSTGVVEAFF
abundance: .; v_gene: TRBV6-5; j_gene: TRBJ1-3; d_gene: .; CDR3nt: TGTGCCAGCAGTTACCGGGGGGGAAACACCATATATTTT; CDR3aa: CASSYRGGNTIYF